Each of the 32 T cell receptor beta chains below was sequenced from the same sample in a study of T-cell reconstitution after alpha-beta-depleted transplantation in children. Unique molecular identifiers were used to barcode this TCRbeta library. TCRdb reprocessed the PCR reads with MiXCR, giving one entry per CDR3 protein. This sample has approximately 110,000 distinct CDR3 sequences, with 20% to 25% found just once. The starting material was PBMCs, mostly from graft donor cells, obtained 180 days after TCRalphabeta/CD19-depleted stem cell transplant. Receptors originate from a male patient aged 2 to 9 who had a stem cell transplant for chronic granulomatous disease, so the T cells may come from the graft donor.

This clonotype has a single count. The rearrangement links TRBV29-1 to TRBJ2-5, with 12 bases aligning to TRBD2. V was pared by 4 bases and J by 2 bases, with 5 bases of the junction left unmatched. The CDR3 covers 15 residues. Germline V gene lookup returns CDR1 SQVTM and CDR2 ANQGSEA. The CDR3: CSVGLAGVGQETQYF. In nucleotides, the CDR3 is TGCAGCGTTGGACTAGCGGGAGTAGGACAAGAGACCCAGTACTTC.

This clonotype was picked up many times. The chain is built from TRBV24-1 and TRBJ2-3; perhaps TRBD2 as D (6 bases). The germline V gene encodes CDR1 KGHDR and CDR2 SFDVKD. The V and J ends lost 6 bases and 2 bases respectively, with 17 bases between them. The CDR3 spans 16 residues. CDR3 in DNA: TGTGCCACCAGTCGCGGGGTGGGAGGACTCACAGATACGCAGTATTTT. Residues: CATSRGVGGLTDTQYF.

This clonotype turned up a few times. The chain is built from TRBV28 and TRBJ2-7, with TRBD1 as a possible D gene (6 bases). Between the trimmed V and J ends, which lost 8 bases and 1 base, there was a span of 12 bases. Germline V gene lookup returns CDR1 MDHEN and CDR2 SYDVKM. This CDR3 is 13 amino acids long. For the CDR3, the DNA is TGTGCCAGCCTCCGCCAGGGGTCCTACGAGCAGTACTTC. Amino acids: CASLRQGSYEQYF.

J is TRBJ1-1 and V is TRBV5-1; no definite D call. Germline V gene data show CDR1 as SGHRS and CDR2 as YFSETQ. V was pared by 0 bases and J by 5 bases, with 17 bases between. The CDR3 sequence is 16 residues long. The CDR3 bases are TGCGCCAGCAGCTTGGCCTACGACTCCTTTGGAACTGAAGCTTTCTTT. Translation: CASSLAYDSFGTEAFF.

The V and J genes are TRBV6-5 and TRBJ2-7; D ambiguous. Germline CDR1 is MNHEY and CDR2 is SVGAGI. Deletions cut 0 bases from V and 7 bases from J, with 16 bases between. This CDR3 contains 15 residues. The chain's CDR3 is CASSYSVELVGEQYF. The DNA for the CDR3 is TGTGCCAGCAGTTACTCTGTCGAACTCGTAGGGGAGCAGTACTTC.

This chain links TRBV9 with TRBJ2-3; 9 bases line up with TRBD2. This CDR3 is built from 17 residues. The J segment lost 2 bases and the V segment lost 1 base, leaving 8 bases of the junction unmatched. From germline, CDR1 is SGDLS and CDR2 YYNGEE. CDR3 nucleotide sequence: TGTGCCAGCAGCGTATTCGGTAGCGGGGGCTCCACAGATACGCAGTATTTT. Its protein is CASSVFGSGGSTDTQYF.

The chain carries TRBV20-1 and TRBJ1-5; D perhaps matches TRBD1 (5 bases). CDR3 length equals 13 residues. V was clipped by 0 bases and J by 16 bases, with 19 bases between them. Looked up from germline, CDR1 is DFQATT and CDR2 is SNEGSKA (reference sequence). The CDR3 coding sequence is TGCAGTGCTAGAGATGGGTGGGGTGGGGGGGATCATTTT. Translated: CSARDGWGGGDHF.

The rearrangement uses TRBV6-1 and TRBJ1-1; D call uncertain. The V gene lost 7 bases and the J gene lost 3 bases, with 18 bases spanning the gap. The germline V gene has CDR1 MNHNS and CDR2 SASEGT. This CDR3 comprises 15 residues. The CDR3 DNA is TGTGCCAGCACCTACGGAAGAGGTTGGGACACTGAAGCTTTCTTT. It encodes CASTYGRGWDTEAFF.

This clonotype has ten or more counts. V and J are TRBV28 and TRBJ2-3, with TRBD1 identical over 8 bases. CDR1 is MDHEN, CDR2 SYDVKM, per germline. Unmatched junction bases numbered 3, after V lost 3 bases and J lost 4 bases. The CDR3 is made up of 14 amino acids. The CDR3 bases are TGTGCCAGCAGTTTCTGGACAGGGTCAGATACGCAGTATTTT. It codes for CASSFWTGSDTQYF.

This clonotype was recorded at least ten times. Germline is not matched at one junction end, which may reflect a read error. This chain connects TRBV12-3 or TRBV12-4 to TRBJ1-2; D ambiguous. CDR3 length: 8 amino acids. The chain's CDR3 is CASSLLHF. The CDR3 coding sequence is TGTGCCAGCAGCCTATTACACTTC.

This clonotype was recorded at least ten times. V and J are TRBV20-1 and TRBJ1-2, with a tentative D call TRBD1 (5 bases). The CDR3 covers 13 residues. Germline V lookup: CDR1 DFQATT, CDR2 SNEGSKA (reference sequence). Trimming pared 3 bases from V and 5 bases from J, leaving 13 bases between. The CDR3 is CSASSGRDYGYTF. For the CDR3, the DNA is TGCAGTGCTAGTTCCGGCAGGGATTATGGCTACACCTTC.

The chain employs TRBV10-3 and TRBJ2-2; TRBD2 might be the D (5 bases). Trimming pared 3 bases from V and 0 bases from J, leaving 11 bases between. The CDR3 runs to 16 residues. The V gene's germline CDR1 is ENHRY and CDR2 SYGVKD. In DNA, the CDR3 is TGTGCCATCAGTGACGGCGGGCCAACGAACACCGGGGAGCTGTTTTTT. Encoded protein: CAISDGGPTNTGELFF.

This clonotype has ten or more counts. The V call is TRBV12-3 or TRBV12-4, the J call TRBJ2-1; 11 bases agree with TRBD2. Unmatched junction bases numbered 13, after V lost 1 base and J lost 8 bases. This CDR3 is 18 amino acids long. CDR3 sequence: CASSLVRGLAVPGYEQFF. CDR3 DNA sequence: TGTGCCAGCAGTTTAGTTCGGGGACTAGCGGTGCCTGGATATGAGCAGTTCTTC.

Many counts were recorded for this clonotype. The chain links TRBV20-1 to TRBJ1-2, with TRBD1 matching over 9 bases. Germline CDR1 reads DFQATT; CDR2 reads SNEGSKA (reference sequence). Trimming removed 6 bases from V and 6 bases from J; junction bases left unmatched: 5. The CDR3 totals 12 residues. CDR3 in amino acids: CSAGTGLNGYTF. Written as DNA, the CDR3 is TGCAGTGCAGGGACAGGGTTGAATGGCTACACCTTC.

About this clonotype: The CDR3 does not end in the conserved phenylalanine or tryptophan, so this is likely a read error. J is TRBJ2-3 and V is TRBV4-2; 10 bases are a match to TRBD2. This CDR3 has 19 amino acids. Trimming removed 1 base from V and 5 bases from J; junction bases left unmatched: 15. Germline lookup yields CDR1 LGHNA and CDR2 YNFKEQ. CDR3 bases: TGTGCCAGCAGCCAAGTGCGGACTAGCGGACCGGAAGGGGGAGATACGCAGTATTCT. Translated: CASSQVRTSGPEGGDTQYS.

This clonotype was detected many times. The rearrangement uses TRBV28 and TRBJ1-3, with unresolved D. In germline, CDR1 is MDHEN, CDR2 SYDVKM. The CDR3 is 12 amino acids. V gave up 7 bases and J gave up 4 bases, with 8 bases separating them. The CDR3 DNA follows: TGTGCCAGCACGAGCTCCGGAAACACCATATATTTT. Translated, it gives CASTSSGNTIYF.

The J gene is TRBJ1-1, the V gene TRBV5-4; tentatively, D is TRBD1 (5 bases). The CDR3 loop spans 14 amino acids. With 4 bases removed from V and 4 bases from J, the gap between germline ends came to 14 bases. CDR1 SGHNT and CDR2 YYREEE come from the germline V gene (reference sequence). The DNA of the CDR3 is TGTGCCAGCAGCACGTTCGGGGGGATCACTGAAGCTTTCTTT. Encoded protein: CASSTFGGITEAFF. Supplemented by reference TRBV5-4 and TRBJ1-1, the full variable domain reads ETGVTQSPTHLIKTRGQQVTLRCSSQSGHNTVSWYQQALGQGPQFIFQYYREEENGRGNFPPRFSGLQFPNYSSELNVNALELDDSALYLCASSTFGGITEAFFGQGTRLTVV.

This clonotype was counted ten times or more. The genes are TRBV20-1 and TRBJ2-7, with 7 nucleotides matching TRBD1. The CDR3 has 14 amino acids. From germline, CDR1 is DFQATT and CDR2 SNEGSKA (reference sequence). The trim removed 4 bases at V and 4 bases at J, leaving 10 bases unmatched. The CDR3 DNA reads TGCAGTGCTATCCAGGACAGGATTCCTTACGAGCAGTACTTC. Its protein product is CSAIQDRIPYEQYF.

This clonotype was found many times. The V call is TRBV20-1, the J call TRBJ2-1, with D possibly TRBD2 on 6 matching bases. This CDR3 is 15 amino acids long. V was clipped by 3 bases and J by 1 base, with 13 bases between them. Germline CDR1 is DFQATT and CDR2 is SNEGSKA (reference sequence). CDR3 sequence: CSASRAGLSYNEQFF. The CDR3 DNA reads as TGCAGTGCTAGTCGTGCGGGGCTGTCCTACAATGAGCAGTTCTTC.

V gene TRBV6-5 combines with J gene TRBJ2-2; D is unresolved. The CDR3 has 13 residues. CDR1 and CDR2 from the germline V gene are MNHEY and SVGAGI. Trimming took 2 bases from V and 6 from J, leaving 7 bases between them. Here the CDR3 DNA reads TGTGCCAGCAGTTACGGCATGGCCGGGGAGCTGTTTTTT. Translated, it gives CASSYGMAGELFF.

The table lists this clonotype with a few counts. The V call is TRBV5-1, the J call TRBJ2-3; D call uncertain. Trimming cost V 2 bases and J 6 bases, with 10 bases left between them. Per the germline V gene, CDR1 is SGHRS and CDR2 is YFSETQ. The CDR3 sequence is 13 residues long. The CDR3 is CASSLVGPDTQYF. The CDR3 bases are TGCGCCAGCAGCTTAGTAGGGCCGGATACGCAGTATTTT.

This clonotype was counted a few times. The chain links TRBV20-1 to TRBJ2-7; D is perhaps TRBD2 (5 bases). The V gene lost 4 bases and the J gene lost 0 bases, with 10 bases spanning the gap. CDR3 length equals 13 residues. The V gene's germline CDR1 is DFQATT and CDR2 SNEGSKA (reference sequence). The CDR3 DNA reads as TGCAGTGCTACAAGTGGAGGCTCCTACGAGCAGTACTTC. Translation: CSATSGGSYEQYF.

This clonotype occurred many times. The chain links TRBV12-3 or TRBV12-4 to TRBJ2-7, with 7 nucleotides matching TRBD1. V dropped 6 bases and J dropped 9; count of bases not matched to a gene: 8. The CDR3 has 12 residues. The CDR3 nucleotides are TGTGCCAGCAGCCGAGGACAGGTCGGGCAGTACTTC. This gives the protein CASSRGQVGQYF.

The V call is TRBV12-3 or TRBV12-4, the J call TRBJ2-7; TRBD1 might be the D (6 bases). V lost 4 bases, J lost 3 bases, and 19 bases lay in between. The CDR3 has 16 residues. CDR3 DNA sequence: TGTGCCAGCAGTTACCATATGTCAGGGGCCTTCTACGAGCAGTACTTC. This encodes CASSYHMSGAFYEQYF.

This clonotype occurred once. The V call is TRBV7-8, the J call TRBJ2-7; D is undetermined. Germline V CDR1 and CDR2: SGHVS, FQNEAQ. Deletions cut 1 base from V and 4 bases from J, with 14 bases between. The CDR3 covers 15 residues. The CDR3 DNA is TGTGCCAGCAGCTTAGAAGGGTACCTTAAGTACGAGCAGTACTTC. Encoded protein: CASSLEGYLKYEQYF.

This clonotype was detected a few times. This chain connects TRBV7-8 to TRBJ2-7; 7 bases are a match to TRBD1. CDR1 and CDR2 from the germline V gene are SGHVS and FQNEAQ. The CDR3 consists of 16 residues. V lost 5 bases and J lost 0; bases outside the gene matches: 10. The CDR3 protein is CASSVPRQGPSYEQYF. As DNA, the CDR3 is TGTGCCAGCAGCGTACCCCGACAGGGCCCCTCCTACGAGCAGTACTTC.

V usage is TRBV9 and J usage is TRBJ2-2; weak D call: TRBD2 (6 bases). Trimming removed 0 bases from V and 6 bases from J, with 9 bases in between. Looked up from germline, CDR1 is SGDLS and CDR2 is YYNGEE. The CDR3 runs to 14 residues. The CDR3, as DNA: TGTGCCAGCAGCGTAGGCGGGGTGGCCGGGGAGCTGTTTTTT. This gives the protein CASSVGGVAGELFF.

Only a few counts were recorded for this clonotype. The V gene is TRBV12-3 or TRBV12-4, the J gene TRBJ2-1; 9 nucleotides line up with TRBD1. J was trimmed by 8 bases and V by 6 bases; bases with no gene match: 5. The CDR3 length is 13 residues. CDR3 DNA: TGTGCCAGCAGCCTCGACAGGGGGGATGAGCAGTTCTTC. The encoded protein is CASSLDRGDEQFF.

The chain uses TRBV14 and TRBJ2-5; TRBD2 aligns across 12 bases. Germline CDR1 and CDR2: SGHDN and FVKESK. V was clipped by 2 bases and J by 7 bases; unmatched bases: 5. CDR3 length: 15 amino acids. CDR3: CASSQRSLAGGTQYF. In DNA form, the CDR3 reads TGTGCCAGCAGCCAAAGGTCACTAGCGGGAGGGACCCAGTACTTC.

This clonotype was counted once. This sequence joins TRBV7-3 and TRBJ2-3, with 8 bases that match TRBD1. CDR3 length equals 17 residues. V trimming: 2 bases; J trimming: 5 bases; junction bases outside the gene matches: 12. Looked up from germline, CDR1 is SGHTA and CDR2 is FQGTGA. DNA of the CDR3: TGTGCCAGCAGCTTATTTGTGGCAGGGGGCAGGGAAGATACGCAGTATTTT. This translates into CASSLFVAGGREDTQYF.

The CDR3, as DNA: TGTGCCAGCAGCTTATACATACAAGAGACCCAGTACTTC. It is translated as CASSLYIQETQYF. The rearrangement joins TRBV7-2 to TRBJ2-5; D is undetermined. The CDR3 has 13 residues. CDR1 SGHTA and CDR2 FQGNSA come from the germline V gene. The V and J ends lost 2 bases and 2 bases respectively, with 6 bases between them.

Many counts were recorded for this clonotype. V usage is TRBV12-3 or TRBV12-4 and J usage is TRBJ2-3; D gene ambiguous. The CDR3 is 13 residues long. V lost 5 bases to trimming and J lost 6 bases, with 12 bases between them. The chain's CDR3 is CASSPLRLDTQYF. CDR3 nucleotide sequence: TGTGCCAGCAGTCCCCTCCGGCTGGATACGCAGTATTTT.